This T cell receptor (beta chain) comes out of a study of cytotoxic CD8 clonotypes in ibrutinib-treated CLL. Study-wide context: Of the patients, roughly 10 were relapsed/refractory, about 15 treatment-naive and approximately 18 IGHV unmutated.

Points from the study as a whole: Samples from sustained-remission and progressing patients were taken at different times.

Produced via immunoSEQ multiplex PCR; TCRdb's table is partial and in-frame only. The table includes around 140,000 clones, around three quarters detected once. About this clone itself: What it binds is unknown.

The receptor was derived from a human donor with chronic lymphocytic leukemia. Sequences were derived from PBMCs, sampled after 12 months of ibrutinib treatment.

CDR3 loop: CASSQGLQYNSPLHF. DNA for the CDR3: TGTGCCAGCAGCCAAGGATTACAGTATAATTCACCCCTCCACTTT. The J gene is TRBJ1-6, the V gene TRBV14; D not resolved. The CDR3 covers 15 residues. Germline values: CDR1 SGHDN, CDR2 FVKESK. The germline V and J ends were trimmed by 1 base and 4 bases, with 8 bases remaining between them. The variable domain in full, completed from reference TRBV14 and TRBJ1-6, reads EAGVTQFPSHSVIEKGQTVTLRCDPISGHDNLYWYRRVMGKEIKFLLHFVKESKQDESGMPNNRFLAERTGGTYSTLKVQPAELEDSGVYFCASSQGLQYNSPLHFGNGTRLTVT.